Following are 26 T cell receptor beta chains from one sample sequenced in a study of blood T cell repertoires in COVID-19. TCRdb's copy holds only in-frame clones and misses some; the assay was immunoSEQ multiplex PCR. The sample yields some 530,000 clones, approximately 83% seen once. Source material: peripheral blood. The receptors originated from a human donor in a cohort sampled during active COVID-19.

Turning to this clone: Other nucleotide sequences from this sample produce the same CDR3. This chain connects TRBV4-1 to TRBJ1-5; 8 bases match TRBD1. This CDR3 has 16 amino acids. Germline CDR1 reads MGHRA; CDR2 reads YSYEKL. V was pared by 1 base and J by 4 bases, with 6 bases of the junction left unmatched. The CDR3: CASSQGGTGGNQPQHF. For the CDR3, the DNA is TGCGCCAGCAGCCAAGGCGGGACAGGAGGAAATCAGCCCCAGCATTTT.

This chain links TRBV3-1 (or the pseudogene TRBV3-2) with TRBJ1-3, with a weak D call TRBD1 (6 bases). The germline gives CDR1 LGHDT, CDR2 YNNKEL (reference sequence). The CDR3 consists of 15 residues. V lost 0 bases and J 4 bases, leaving 10 bases between the germline ends. This CDR3 is CASSQDGTGGNTIYF. The CDR3 DNA sequence: TGTGCCAGCAGCCAAGATGGTACAGGGGGAAACACCATATATTTT.

This clone was seen only a few times. This chain connects TRBV25-1 to TRBJ1-1, with a tentative D call TRBD1 (5 bases). V was pared by 0 bases and J by 5 bases, with 16 bases between. This CDR3 contains 16 residues. From germline, CDR1 is MGHDK and CDR2 SYGVNS. The CDR3 DNA follows: TGTGCCAGCAGTGAATATAGGGGCAGTGCGGGGACTGAAGCTTTCTTT. It codes for CASSEYRGSAGTEAFF.

V gene TRBV7-9 combines with J gene TRBJ2-2; possibly TRBD1 for D (5 bases). The CDR3 runs 17 residues. CDR1 and CDR2 from the germline V gene are SEHNR and FQNEAQ (reference sequence). V was shortened by 2 bases and J by 2 bases, with 15 bases between the two germline ends. The CDR3 sequence: CASSLPVQGLNTGELFF. CDR3 coding DNA: TGTGCCAGCAGCTTACCGGTTCAGGGATTAAACACCGGGGAGCTGTTTTTT.

Note on this clone: Sequence at one end of the junction differs from germline and may be a read error. V usage is TRBV7-7 and J usage is TRBJ2-2; D might be TRBD2 (6 bases). The V gene's germline CDR1 is SSHAT and CDR2 FNYEAQ (reference sequence). The CDR3 totals 16 residues. As DNA, the CDR3 is TGTGCTAGCAGCCTCGGGAGTCGGTTATACACCGGGGAGCTGTTTTTT. Its protein is CASSLGSRLYTGELFF.

This chain connects TRBV14 to TRBJ2-1, with 9 bases aligning to TRBD2. Germline V gene sequence: CDR1 SGHDN, CDR2 FVKESK. The CDR3 has 16 amino acids. J was trimmed by 8 bases and V by 0 bases; bases with no gene match: 8. This CDR3 is CASSQDFSGSSYEQFF. The DNA of the CDR3 is TGTGCCAGCAGCCAAGATTTTAGCGGGAGCTCCTATGAGCAGTTCTTC. Full variable domain (outside the CDR3, taken from reference TRBV14 and TRBJ2-1): EAGVTQFPSHSVIEKGQTVTLRCDPISGHDNLYWYRRVMGKEIKFLLHFVKESKQDESGMPNNRFLAERTGGTYSTLKVQPAELEDSGVYFCASSQDFSGSSYEQFFGPGTRLTVL.

The J gene is TRBJ1-4, the V gene TRBV4-1, with TRBD1 matching over 9 bases. Germline values: CDR1 MGHRA, CDR2 YSYEKL. V trimming: 1 base; J trimming: 9 bases; junction bases outside the gene matches: 9. This CDR3 contains 16 residues. Here the CDR3 reads CASSQGPGQGLKKLFF. CDR3 nucleotides: TGCGCCAGCAGCCAAGGTCCGGGACAGGGATTGAAAAAACTGTTTTTT.

The rearrangement links TRBV14 to TRBJ2-1; 10 nucleotides line up with TRBD2. The CDR3 loop spans 16 amino acids. V dropped 6 bases and J dropped 7; count of bases not matched to a gene: 12. Per the germline V gene, CDR1 is SGHDN and CDR2 is FVKESK. In DNA, the CDR3 is TGTGCCAGCAGGCCTCTTCTAGCGGGAGTTGCAAATGAGCAGTTCTTC. Translation gives CASRPLLAGVANEQFF.

J is TRBJ2-5 and V is TRBV11-2; 9 positions agree with TRBD2. Germline V gene sequence: CDR1 SGHAT, CDR2 FQNNGV. This CDR3 comprises 15 residues. V lost 7 bases, J lost 4 bases, and 10 bases stayed unmatched. The CDR3 sequence is CASILSGSRGETQYF. The DNA of the CDR3 is TGTGCCAGCATCCTTAGCGGGAGTCGGGGAGAGACCCAGTACTTC.

J is TRBJ1-5 and V is TRBV28; D may be TRBD1 (6 bases). V lost 2 bases to trimming and J lost 0 bases, with 26 bases between them. In germline, CDR1 is MDHEN, CDR2 SYDVKM. The length of the CDR3 is 21 residues. For the CDR3, the DNA is TGTGCCAGCAGTTTACCCTGGGGACATCCGGATTACTTCGATAGCAATCAGCCCCAGCATTTT. Protein: CASSLPWGHPDYFDSNQPQHF.

The genes are TRBV4-2 and TRBJ2-1; 11 bases are a match to TRBD2. J was trimmed by 4 bases and V by 0 bases; bases with no gene match: 8. CDR3 length: 18 residues. The V gene's germline CDR1 is LGHNA and CDR2 YNFKEQ. The CDR3 sequence: CASSQETEGLAEYNEQFF. The CDR3 DNA is TGTGCCAGCAGCCAAGAGACGGAGGGACTAGCGGAGTACAATGAGCAGTTCTTC.

The CDR3 here is CASSLGTLSYEQYF. DNA of the CDR3: TGTGCCAGCAGTCTCGGGACACTTTCCTACGAGCAGTACTTC. This chain uses TRBV28 with TRBJ2-7; tentative D call: TRBD1 (6 bases). The CDR3 is made up of 14 amino acids. The germline V and J ends were trimmed by 5 bases and 1 base, with 12 bases remaining between them. CDR1 and CDR2 from the germline V gene are MDHEN and SYDVKM.

V is TRBV2 and J is TRBJ2-2; 8 bases line up with TRBD1. With V trimmed by 4 bases and J by 0 bases, 4 bases remained unmatched. CDR1 is SNHLY, CDR2 FYNNEI, per germline. This CDR3 comprises 16 residues. DNA of the CDR3: TGTGCCAGCAGTGGCAGGGGGCGATCGAACACCGGGGAGCTGTTTTTT. This sequence encodes CASSGRGRSNTGELFF. Together with reference TRBV2 and TRBJ2-2, the CDR3 gives the full variable domain: EPEVTQTPSHQVTQMGQEVILRCVPISNHLYFYWYRQILGQKVEFLVSFYNNEISEKSEIFDDQFSVERPDGSNFTLKIRSTKLEDSAMYFCASSGRGRSNTGELFFGEGSRLTVL.

CDR3 in DNA: TGTGCCAGCAGCTTTGGCAGGGGGCCCCTAAATGAGCAGTTCTTC. Encoded protein: CASSFGRGPLNEQFF. The chain uses TRBV7-3 and TRBJ2-1; 8 bases fit TRBD1. From germline, CDR1 is SGHTA and CDR2 FQGTGA. This CDR3 contains 15 residues. Trimming took 3 bases from V and 7 from J; bases not matched to a gene: 8.

This chain connects TRBV9 to TRBJ2-1; D is unresolved. Germline V gene data show CDR1 as SGDLS and CDR2 as YYNGEE. V lost 1 base to trimming and J lost 4 bases, with 9 bases between them. The CDR3 is 14 residues long. CDR3 coding DNA: TGTGCCAGCAGCGTATTTGACACATACAATGAGCAGTTCTTC. Its protein is CASSVFDTYNEQFF.

The chain recombines TRBV5-5 with TRBJ1-5; the D gene is possibly TRBD1 (5 bases). CDR1 SGHKS and CDR2 YYEKEE come from the germline V gene (reference sequence). The CDR3 is 15 amino acids. Trimming removed 0 bases from V and 1 base from J, with 8 bases in between. The CDR3 here is CASSLEGRSNQPQHF. The DNA of the CDR3 is TGTGCCAGCAGCTTGGAGGGGAGGAGCAATCAGCCCCAGCATTTT.

V usage is TRBV11-1 and J usage is TRBJ1-2, with TRBD1 as a possible D gene (6 bases). The V and J ends lost 4 bases and 13 bases respectively, with 13 bases between them. Germline CDR1 is SGHAT and CDR2 is FQDESV (reference sequence). There are 11 residues in the CDR3. The CDR3, as DNA: TGTGCCAGCAGCTGGAGGACAGTTATCACCTTC. Translation: CASSWRTVITF.

This chain joins TRBV5-1 and TRBJ1-2; possible D gene TRBD1, 6 bases. In germline, CDR1 is SGHRS, CDR2 YFSETQ. The CDR3 covers 13 residues. The ends were cut back, 4 bases at V and 4 bases at J, with 11 bases in the middle. CDR3: CASSPQGAYGYTF. For the CDR3, the DNA is TGCGCCAGCAGCCCACAGGGCGCCTATGGCTACACCTTC.

This clone was observed a handful of times. The chain recombines TRBV29-1 with TRBJ2-7, with D hard to call. The CDR3 covers 12 residues. V was pared by 6 bases and J by 1 base, with 10 bases between. Germline V gene data show CDR1 as SQVTM and CDR2 as ANQGSEA. CDR3 protein: CSVAEVSYEQYF. The CDR3 DNA follows: TGCAGCGTGGCAGAAGTTTCCTACGAGCAGTACTTC.

V is TRBV6-5 and J is TRBJ2-7; D gene uncertain. Germline values: CDR1 MNHEY, CDR2 SVGAGI. This CDR3 has 14 residues. V was shortened by 2 bases and J by 5 bases, with 13 bases between the two germline ends. The CDR3 sequence is CASSYEYAADEQYF. The CDR3 DNA reads as TGTGCCAGCAGTTACGAGTACGCCGCGGACGAGCAGTACTTC.

The rearrangement links TRBV6-5 to TRBJ2-7; 7 nucleotides agree with TRBD1. The CDR3 loop spans 15 amino acids. Trimming at V came to 5 bases and at J to 6 bases, leaving 13 bases not matched to a gene. CDR1 is MNHEY, CDR2 SVGAGI, per germline. CDR3 in amino acids: CASSRRRDSPFEQYF. In nucleotides, the CDR3 is TGTGCCAGCAGTCGGCGACGGGACAGTCCCTTCGAGCAGTACTTC.

This clone was detected only a few times. The chain combines TRBV28 with TRBJ2-2; a possible D gene is TRBD1 (6 bases). Germline values: CDR1 MDHEN, CDR2 SYDVKM. CDR3 length: 17 residues. V was pared by 3 bases and J by 0 bases, with 14 bases between. The CDR3 is CASSFKGGTANTGELFF. The DNA for the CDR3 is TGTGCCAGCAGTTTCAAAGGGGGTACAGCGAACACCGGGGAGCTGTTTTTT.

The chain recombines TRBV5-4 with TRBJ1-5; a possible D gene is TRBD1 (6 bases). The CDR3 spans 14 residues. Germline V CDR1 and CDR2: SGHNT, YYREEE (reference sequence). The V end was cut by 5 bases, the J end by 3 bases, with 12 bases between. CDR3 bases: TGTGCCAGCAGTTTCCAGGGGTACAATCAGCCCCAGCATTTT. Translating gives CASSFQGYNQPQHF.

The V call is TRBV7-2, the J call TRBJ2-5, with a tentative D call TRBD2 (5 bases). Germline assignment: CDR1 SGHTA and CDR2 FQGNSA. The V end lost 5 bases, the J end lost 5 bases, and 12 bases lay between the germline ends. CDR3 length equals 13 residues. The CDR3 DNA follows: TGTGCCAGCAGCACACTAGGTGGGGAGACCCAGTACTTC. Its protein product is CASSTLGGETQYF.

V gene TRBV11-2 combines with J gene TRBJ2-3; 10 bases line up with TRBD2. V shed 5 bases, J shed 14 bases, and the junction held 7 bases outside the gene matches. This CDR3 region has 12 residues. Germline V gene data show CDR1 as SGHAT and CDR2 as FQNNGV. CDR3 in amino acids: CASSLLLAGLYF. The CDR3, as DNA: TGTGCCAGCAGCCTTTTACTAGCGGGATTGTATTTT.

The CDR3 spells CASSFSGQTLAKNIQYF. CDR3 nucleotides: TGTGCCAGCAGTTTCTCAGGACAGACTTTAGCCAAAAACATTCAGTACTTC. The rearrangement uses TRBV28 and TRBJ2-4; possible D gene TRBD1, 6 bases. Trimming removed 3 bases at V and 0 bases at J, with 15 bases between. This CDR3 is 17 amino acids long. Germline CDR1 is MDHEN and CDR2 is SYDVKM.